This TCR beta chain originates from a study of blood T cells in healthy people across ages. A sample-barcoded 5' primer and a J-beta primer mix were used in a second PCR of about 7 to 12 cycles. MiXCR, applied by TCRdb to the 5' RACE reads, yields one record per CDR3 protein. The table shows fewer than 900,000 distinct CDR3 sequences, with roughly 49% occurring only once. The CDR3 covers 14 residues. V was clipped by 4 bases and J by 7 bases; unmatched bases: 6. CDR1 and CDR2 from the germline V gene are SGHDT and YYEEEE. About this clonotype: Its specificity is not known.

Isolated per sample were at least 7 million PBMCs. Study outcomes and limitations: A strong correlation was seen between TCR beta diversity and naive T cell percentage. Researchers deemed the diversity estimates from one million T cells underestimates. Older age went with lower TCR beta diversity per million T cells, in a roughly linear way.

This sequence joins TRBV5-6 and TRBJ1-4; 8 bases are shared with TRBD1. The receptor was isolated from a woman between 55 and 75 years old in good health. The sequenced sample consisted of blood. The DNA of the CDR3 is TGTGCCAGCAGCATAGGACAGGGCTTTGAAAAACTGTTTTTT. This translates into CASSIGQGFEKLFF.